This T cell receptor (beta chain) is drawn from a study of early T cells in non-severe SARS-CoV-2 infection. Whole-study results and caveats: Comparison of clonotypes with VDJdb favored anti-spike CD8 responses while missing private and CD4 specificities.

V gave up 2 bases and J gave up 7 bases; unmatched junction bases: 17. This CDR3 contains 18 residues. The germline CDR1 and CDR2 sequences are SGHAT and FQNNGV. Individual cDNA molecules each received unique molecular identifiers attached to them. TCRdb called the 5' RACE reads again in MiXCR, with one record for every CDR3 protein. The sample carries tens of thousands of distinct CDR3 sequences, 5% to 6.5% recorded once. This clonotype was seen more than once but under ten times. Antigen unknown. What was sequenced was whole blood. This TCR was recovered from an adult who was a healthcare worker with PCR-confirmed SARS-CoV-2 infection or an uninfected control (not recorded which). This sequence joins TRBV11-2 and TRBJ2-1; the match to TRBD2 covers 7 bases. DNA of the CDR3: TGTGCCAGCAGCTTATCCCAGGGAGCGGGAATTAAAGTAAATGAGCAGTTCTTC. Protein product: CASSLSQGAGIKVNEQFF.